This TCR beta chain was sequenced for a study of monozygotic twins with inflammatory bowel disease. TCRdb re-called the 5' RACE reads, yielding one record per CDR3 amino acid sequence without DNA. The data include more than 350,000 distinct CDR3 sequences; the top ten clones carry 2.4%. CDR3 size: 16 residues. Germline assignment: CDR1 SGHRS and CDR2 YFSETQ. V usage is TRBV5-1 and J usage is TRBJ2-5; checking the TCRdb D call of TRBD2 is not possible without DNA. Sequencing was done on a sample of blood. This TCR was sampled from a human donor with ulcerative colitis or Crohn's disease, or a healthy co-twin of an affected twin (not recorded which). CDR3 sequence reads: CASSAGVAGGQETQYF.